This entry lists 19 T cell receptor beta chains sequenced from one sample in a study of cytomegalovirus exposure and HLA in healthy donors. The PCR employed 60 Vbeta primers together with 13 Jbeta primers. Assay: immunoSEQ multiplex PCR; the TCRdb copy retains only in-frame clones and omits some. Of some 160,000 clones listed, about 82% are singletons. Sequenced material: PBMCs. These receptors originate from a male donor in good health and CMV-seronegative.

The CDR3 sequence is CASSQLKQYYWEETQYF. CDR3 bases: TGCGCCAGCAGTCAACTAAAGCAGTATTATTGGGAGGAGACCCAGTACTTC. The chain combines TRBV23-1 with TRBJ2-5; TRBD2 might be the D (5 bases). TRBV23-1 carries the ORF label, with uncertain function. With 2 bases removed from V and 5 bases from J, the gap between germline ends came to 21 bases. The CDR3 is 17 amino acids.

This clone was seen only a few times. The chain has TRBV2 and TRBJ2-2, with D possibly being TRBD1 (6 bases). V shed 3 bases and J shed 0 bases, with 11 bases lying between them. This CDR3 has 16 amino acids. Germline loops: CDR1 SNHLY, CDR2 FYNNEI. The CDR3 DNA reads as TGTGCCAGCAGTGATTCTGGACAGTCGAACACCGGGGAGCTGTTTTTT. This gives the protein CASSDSGQSNTGELFF.

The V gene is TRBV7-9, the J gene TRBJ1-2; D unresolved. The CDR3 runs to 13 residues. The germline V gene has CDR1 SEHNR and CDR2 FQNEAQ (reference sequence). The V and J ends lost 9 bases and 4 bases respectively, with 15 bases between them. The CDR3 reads CASRSSAGYGYTF. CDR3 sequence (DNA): TGTGCCAGTCGGTCTAGTGCGGGCTATGGCTACACCTTC.

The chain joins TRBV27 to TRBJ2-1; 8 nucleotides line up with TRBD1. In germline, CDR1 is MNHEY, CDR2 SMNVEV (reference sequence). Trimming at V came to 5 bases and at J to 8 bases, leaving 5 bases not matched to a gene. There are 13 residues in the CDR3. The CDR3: CASSPWTGHEQFF. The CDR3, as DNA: TGTGCCAGCAGTCCCTGGACAGGGCATGAGCAGTTCTTC.

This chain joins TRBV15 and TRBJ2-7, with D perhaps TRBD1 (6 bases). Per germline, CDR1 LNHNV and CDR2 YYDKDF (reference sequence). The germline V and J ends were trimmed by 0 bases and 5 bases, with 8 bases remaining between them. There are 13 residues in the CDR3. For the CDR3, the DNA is TGTGCCACCAGCAGAGATCAGGGGAACGAGCAGTACTTC. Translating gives CATSRDQGNEQYF.

CDR3 DNA sequence: TGTGCCAGCAGCTCAGACAGGGGTCTACGGGCCGGGGAGCTGTTTTTT. It codes for CASSSDRGLRAGELFF. V and J are TRBV11-3 and TRBJ2-2; 8 bases map to TRBD1. J lost 6 bases, V lost 4 bases, and 10 bases had no gene match. The germline V gene encodes CDR1 SGHNT and CDR2 YENEEA. The CDR3 runs 16 residues.

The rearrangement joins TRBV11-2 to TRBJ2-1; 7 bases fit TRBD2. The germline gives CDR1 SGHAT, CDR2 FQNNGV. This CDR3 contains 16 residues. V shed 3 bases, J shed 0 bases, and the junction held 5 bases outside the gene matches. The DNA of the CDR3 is TGTGCCAGCAGCTTCGGACTAGACTGCTCCTACAATGAGCAGTTCTTC. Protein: CASSFGLDCSYNEQFF.

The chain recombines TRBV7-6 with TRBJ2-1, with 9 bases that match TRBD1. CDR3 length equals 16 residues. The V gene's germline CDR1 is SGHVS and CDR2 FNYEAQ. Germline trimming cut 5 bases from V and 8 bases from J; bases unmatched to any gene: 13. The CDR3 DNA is TGTGCCAGCAGCCCTGAGGCGGGGACAGGGTACCATGAGCAGTTCTTC. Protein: CASSPEAGTGYHEQFF. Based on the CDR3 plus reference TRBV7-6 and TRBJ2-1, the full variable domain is GAGVSQSPRYKVTKRGQDVALRCDPISGHVSLYWYRQALGQGPEFLTYFNYEAQQDKSGLPNDRFSAERPEGSISTLTIQRTEQRDSAMYRCASSPEAGTGYHEQFFGPGTRLTVL.

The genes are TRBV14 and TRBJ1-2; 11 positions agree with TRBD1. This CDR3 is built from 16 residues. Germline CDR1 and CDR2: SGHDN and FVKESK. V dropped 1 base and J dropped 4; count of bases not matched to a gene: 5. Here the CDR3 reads CASSQGGTGGIYGYTF. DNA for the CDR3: TGTGCCAGCAGCCAAGGGGGGACAGGGGGTATCTATGGCTACACCTTC.

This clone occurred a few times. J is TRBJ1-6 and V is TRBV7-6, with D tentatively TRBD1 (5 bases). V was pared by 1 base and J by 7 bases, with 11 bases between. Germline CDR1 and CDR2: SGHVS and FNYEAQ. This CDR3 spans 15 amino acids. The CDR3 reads CASSLDTGRNSPLHF. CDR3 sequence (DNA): TGTGCCAGCAGCTTAGATACAGGACGGAATTCACCCCTCCACTTT.

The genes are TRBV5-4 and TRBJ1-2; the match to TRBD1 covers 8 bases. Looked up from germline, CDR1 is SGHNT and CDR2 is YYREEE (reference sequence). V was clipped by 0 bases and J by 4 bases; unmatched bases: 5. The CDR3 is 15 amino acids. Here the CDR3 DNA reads TGTGCCAGCAGCTTGGTTACAGGGGGTGGCTATGGCTACACCTTC. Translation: CASSLVTGGGYGYTF.

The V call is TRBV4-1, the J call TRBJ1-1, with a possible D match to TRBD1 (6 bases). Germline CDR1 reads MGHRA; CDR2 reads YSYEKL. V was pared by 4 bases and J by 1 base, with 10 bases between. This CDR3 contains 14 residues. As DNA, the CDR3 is TGCGCCAGCAGCCTTTTGGACAGGAACACTGAAGCTTTCTTT. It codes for CASSLLDRNTEAFF.

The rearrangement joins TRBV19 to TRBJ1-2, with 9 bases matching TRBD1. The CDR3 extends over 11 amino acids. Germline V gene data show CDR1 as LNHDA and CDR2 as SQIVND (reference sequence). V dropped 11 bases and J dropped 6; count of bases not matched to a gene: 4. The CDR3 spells CAGRTGDGYTF. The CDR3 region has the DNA TGTGCCGGCAGGACAGGGGATGGCTACACCTTC.

DNA of the CDR3: TGTGCCAGCAGGCGGCAGGGGGCCTACGAGCAGTACTTC. Translated: CASRRQGAYEQYF. V is TRBV2 and J is TRBJ2-7, with 7 bases aligning to TRBD1. This CDR3 comprises 13 residues. In germline, CDR1 is SNHLY, CDR2 FYNNEI. V shed 6 bases and J 2 bases; nucleotides not matched to a gene: 4.

The CDR3 DNA reads as TGCGCCAGCAGCTTGGACCGGAATTCACCCCTCCACTTT. Residues: CASSLDRNSPLHF. V gene TRBV5-1 combines with J gene TRBJ1-6, with D uncertain. V was trimmed by 0 bases and J by 7 bases, leaving 5 bases between them. Germline V gives CDR1 SGHRS, CDR2 YFSETQ. This CDR3 comprises 13 residues.

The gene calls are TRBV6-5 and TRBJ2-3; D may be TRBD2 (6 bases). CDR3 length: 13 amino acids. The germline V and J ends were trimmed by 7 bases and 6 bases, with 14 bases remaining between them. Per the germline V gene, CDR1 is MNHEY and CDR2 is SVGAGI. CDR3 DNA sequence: TGTGCCAGCACCCCTGACCGGGGGGATACGCAGTATTTT. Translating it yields CASTPDRGDTQYF.

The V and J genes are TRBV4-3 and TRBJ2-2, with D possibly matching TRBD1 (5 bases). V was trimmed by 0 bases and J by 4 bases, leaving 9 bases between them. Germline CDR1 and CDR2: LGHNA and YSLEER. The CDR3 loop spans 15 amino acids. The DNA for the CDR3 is TGCGCCAGCAGCCAAGATACAGGATCCACCGGGGAGCTGTTTTTT. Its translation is CASSQDTGSTGELFF.

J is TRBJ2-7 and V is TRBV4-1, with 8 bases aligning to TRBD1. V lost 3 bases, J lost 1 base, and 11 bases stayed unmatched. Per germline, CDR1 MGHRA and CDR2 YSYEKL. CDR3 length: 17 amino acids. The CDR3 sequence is CASSHLSGQGSSYEQYF. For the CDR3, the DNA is TGCGCCAGCAGCCATCTATCCGGACAGGGTTCTTCCTACGAGCAGTACTTC.

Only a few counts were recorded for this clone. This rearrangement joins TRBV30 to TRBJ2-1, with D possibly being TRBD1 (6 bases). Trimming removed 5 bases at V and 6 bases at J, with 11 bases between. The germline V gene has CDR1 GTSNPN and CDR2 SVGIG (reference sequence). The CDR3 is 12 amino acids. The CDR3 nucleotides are TGTGCCTGGGGGGGCGGTGTCAATGAGCAGTTCTTC. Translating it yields CAWGGGVNEQFF. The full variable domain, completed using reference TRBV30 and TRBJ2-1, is SQTIHQWPATLVQPVGSPLSLECTVEGTSNPNLYWYRQAAGRGLQLLFYSVGIGQISSEVPQNLSASRPQDRQFILSSKKLLLSDSGFYLCAWGGGVNEQFFGPGTRLTVL.